The clone carrying this T cell receptor beta chain was counted between two and nine times. This sample stems from a study of T-cell reconstitution after alpha-beta-depleted transplantation in children. J lost 0 bases, V lost 4 bases, and 6 bases had no gene match. CDR1 and CDR2 from the germline V gene are SEHNR and FQNEAQ (reference sequence). This CDR3 has 15 residues. This sample's TCRbeta library carried unique molecular identifier barcodes. From the PCR reads, TCRdb called clonotypes with MiXCR, one entry per CDR3 protein. Counted here are roughly 610,000 distinct CDR3 sequences, about 11% occurring once; the ten biggest clones make up less than 4.5%.

The specimen was PBMCs from the stem cell graft donor, collected from the stem cell graft. This TCR was recovered from a human donor who donated a stem cell graft to a child with acute myeloid leukemia. The chain couples TRBV7-9 to TRBJ2-7; 7 positions match TRBD2. CDR3 protein: CASSSPRDYSYEQYF. Here the CDR3 DNA reads TGTGCCAGCAGCTCCCCCCGGGACTACTCCTACGAGCAGTACTTC.